One and the same sample provided the 23 T cell receptor beta chains below, sequenced in a study of regulatory T cells in long-lasting Graves disease. Time point noted: persistent/refractory GD, antithyroid drugs over 5 years with positive TRAb. RNA extracted from PBMCs served as the sequencing template. Arm-PCR of CDR3 regions and iRepertoire HTBI primers were used to build TCR beta libraries. TCRdb re-called the multiplex PCR reads through MiXCR, storing one row per CDR3 protein. The table shows 350,000 to 450,000 distinct CDR3 sequences, with about 21% occurring only once. The sequenced sample was peripheral blood mononuclear cells (PBMCs), obtained when the disease was refractory, from a patient treated with antithyroid drugs. The receptors shown here come from a female donor with Graves disease.

This clonotype was seen repeatedly, ten times or more. V and J are TRBV25-1 and TRBJ2-7; weak D call: TRBD2 (5 bases). CDR1 and CDR2 from the germline V gene are MGHDK and SYGVNS. V was trimmed by 2 bases and J by 3 bases, leaving 14 bases between them. The CDR3 consists of 15 residues. CDR3 sequence reads: CASSEPGSGDYEQYF. CDR3 nucleotide sequence: TGTGCCAGCAGTGAACCGGGTTCCGGGGACTACGAGCAGTACTTC.

This clonotype was counted a few times. The chain has TRBV5-1 and TRBJ2-7; unclear D gene. Looked up from germline, CDR1 is SGHRS and CDR2 is YFSETQ. V was pared by 0 bases and J by 4 bases, with 8 bases between. CDR3 length equals 13 residues. The DNA of the CDR3 is TGCGCCAGCAGCTTGGCCATGGAGTACGAGCAGTACTTC. Translated: CASSLAMEYEQYF.

This sequence joins TRBV20-1 and TRBJ2-7; 8 bases align to TRBD2. The CDR3 is made up of 15 amino acids. After removal of 0 bases from V and 2 bases from J, the junction contained 6 bases not matched to a gene. Germline V gene lookup returns CDR1 DFQATT and CDR2 SNEGSKA (reference sequence). CDR3 region: CSARDVAGGTYEQYF. For the CDR3, the DNA is TGCAGTGCTAGAGATGTGGCGGGAGGTACCTACGAGCAGTACTTC.

V and J are TRBV28 and TRBJ2-7, with 9 nucleotides matching TRBD1. This CDR3 region has 15 residues. Trimming took 5 bases from V and 5 from J; bases not matched to a gene: 10. The germline gives CDR1 MDHEN, CDR2 SYDVKM. The DNA of the CDR3 is TGTGCCAGCAGTCCTGCCGGGACAGGGCCCGACGAGCAGTACTTC. It codes for CASSPAGTGPDEQYF.

There are many counts of this clonotype. The V call is TRBV12-3 or TRBV12-4, the J call TRBJ1-5; D might be TRBD1 (6 bases). The V end lost 5 bases, the J end lost 4 bases, and 12 bases lay between the germline ends. This CDR3 is built from 14 residues. In DNA, the CDR3 is TGTGCCAGCAGTCCCGACAGGCTAAATCAGCCCCAGCATTTT. It specifies CASSPDRLNQPQHF.

This clonotype was counted many times. This sequence joins TRBV20-1 and TRBJ2-2, with TRBD2 as a possible D gene (6 bases). V was shortened by 5 bases and J by 3 bases, with 13 bases between the two germline ends. The germline V gene has CDR1 DFQATT and CDR2 SNEGSKA (reference sequence). The CDR3 covers 14 residues. In nucleotides, the CDR3 is TGCAGTGCTGGGGACTCCTCAGACACCGGGGAGCTGTTTTTT. Residues: CSAGDSSDTGELFF.

This clonotype was counted many times. The gene calls are TRBV27 and TRBJ2-2; 14 bases agree with TRBD2. The germline V gene has CDR1 MNHEY and CDR2 SMNVEV (reference sequence). The V segment lost 6 bases and the J segment 5 bases; nucleotides outside the gene matches: 5. The CDR3 has 16 amino acids. CDR3 bases: TGTGCCAGCAGCTTAAGACTAGCGGGAGGGACCGGGGAGCTGTTTTTT. Protein: CASSLRLAGGTGELFF.

V gene TRBV4-1 combines with J gene TRBJ2-2; TRBD1 aligns across 8 bases. J was trimmed by 4 bases and V by 10 bases; bases with no gene match: 8. Germline V gene sequence: CDR1 MGHRA, CDR2 YSYEKL. This CDR3 has 14 amino acids. The CDR3 loop is CATRQGLSTGELFF. CDR3 coding DNA: TGCGCCACCAGACAGGGGCTGAGCACCGGGGAGCTGTTTTTT.

This clonotype was seen a few times. The chain joins TRBV4-1 to TRBJ2-2; D perhaps matches TRBD1 (5 bases). CDR1 and CDR2 from the germline V gene are MGHRA and YSYEKL. Between the trimmed V and J ends, which lost 1 base and 1 base, there was a span of 10 bases. CDR3 length: 16 amino acids. The CDR3 DNA reads as TGCGCCAGCAGCCAAGTACCCAGGGAGAACACCGGGGAGCTGTTTTTT. It yields the protein CASSQVPRENTGELFF.

The chain carries TRBV6-1 and TRBJ2-4; D may correspond to TRBD1 or TRBD2 (6 bases each). The CDR3 runs 14 residues. Trimming removed 6 bases from V and 7 bases from J, with 16 bases in between. Per germline, CDR1 MNHNS and CDR2 SASEGT. CDR3 DNA sequence: TGTGCCAGCAGCCCACGGGGGCTACGGAACATTCAGTACTTC. Protein product: CASSPRGLRNIQYF.

This clonotype showed up just a few times. The chain is built from TRBV29-1 and TRBJ2-7, with unresolved D. This CDR3 region has 13 residues. The V end lost 4 bases, the J end lost 2 bases, and 12 bases lay between the germline ends. Germline V lookup: CDR1 SQVTM, CDR2 ANQGSEA. CDR3 residues: CSVVETRAYEQYF. The CDR3 DNA is TGCAGCGTTGTGGAAACCCGGGCCTACGAGCAGTACTTC.

The chain has TRBV3-1 and TRBJ1-4; 9 bases fit TRBD1. V gave up 4 bases and J gave up 7 bases; unmatched junction bases: 7. This CDR3 region has 15 residues. Germline V gene data show CDR1 as LGHDT and CDR2 as YNNKEL (reference sequence). CDR3 nucleotide sequence: TGTGCCAGCAGCCGGAAAGGACAGGGGCGTGAAAAACTGTTTTTT. Protein sequence: CASSRKGQGREKLFF. The full variable domain, rest sourced from reference TRBV3-1 and TRBJ1-4, is DTAVSQTPKYLVTQMGNDKSIKCEQNLGHDTMYWYKQDSKKFLKIMFSYNNKELIINETVPNRFSPKSPDKAHLNLHINSLELGDSAVYFCASSRKGQGREKLFFGSGTQLSVL.

This clonotype was seen at least ten times. The rearrangement joins TRBV7-8 to TRBJ2-5; tentatively, D is TRBD1 or TRBD2 (5 bases each). Between the trimmed V and J ends, which lost 5 bases and 2 bases, there was a span of 12 bases. In germline, CDR1 is SGHVS, CDR2 FQNEAQ. This CDR3 region has 14 residues. CDR3 DNA: TGTGCCAGCAGCGCCGGGGCCAGACAAGAGACCCAGTACTTC. Its translation: CASSAGARQETQYF.

The sample holds a few counts of this clonotype. The chain couples TRBV18 to TRBJ2-5, with TRBD2 matching over 7 bases. With V trimmed by 2 bases and J by 5 bases, 11 bases remained unmatched. The CDR3 runs to 16 residues. CDR1 KGHSH and CDR2 LQKENI come from the germline V gene. Here the CDR3 reads CASSPSIAGVGETQYF. In DNA form, the CDR3 reads TGTGCCAGCTCACCATCTATCGCGGGAGTAGGTGAGACCCAGTACTTC.

This clonotype was found many times. The chain employs TRBV29-1 and TRBJ2-5; D remains ambiguous. This CDR3 spans 13 amino acids. V gave up 0 bases and J gave up 2 bases, with 7 bases separating them. Per the germline V gene, CDR1 is SQVTM and CDR2 is ANQGSEA. The CDR3 here is CSVEDGAQETQYF. In DNA, the CDR3 is TGCAGCGTTGAAGACGGCGCGCAAGAGACCCAGTACTTC.

In its sample, this clonotype was seen many times. V gene TRBV2 combines with J gene TRBJ1-1; D unresolved. The germline CDR1 and CDR2 sequences are SNHLY and FYNNEI. Trimming stripped 6 bases from V and 0 bases from J, with 11 bases between. There are 14 residues in the CDR3. CDR3 DNA: TGTGCCAGCAGCAGCATGGACTTGAACACTGAAGCTTTCTTT. Translation gives CASSSMDLNTEAFF. The variable domain in full, completed from reference TRBV2 and TRBJ1-1, reads EPEVTQTPSHQVTQMGQEVILRCVPISNHLYFYWYRQILGQKVEFLVSFYNNEISEKSEIFDDQFSVERPDGSNFTLKIRSTKLEDSAMYFCASSSMDLNTEAFFGQGTRLTVV.

The V and J genes are TRBV4-1 and TRBJ2-7; either TRBD1 or TRBD2 may supply D (5 bases each). CDR1 is MGHRA, CDR2 YSYEKL, per germline. The CDR3 is 13 amino acids. The V end lost 4 bases, the J end lost 6 bases, and 13 bases lay between the germline ends. This chain's CDR3 is CASSLVGEGEQYF. CDR3 bases: TGCGCCAGCAGCCTTGTGGGGGAAGGCGAGCAGTACTTC.

This clonotype appeared a few times. The V call is TRBV5-4, the J call TRBJ2-3, with a tentative D call TRBD2 (6 bases). Germline values: CDR1 SGHNT, CDR2 YYREEE (reference sequence). The CDR3 totals 15 residues. V shed 1 base and J shed 2 bases, with 11 bases lying between them. CDR3 region: CASSLISSDTDTQYF. The CDR3 DNA follows: TGTGCCAGCAGCTTGATATCTAGCGACACAGATACGCAGTATTTT.

This clonotype was seen repeatedly, ten times or more. The chain uses TRBV7-8 and TRBJ2-7; D unresolved. CDR3 length: 13 amino acids. Per germline, CDR1 SGHVS and CDR2 FQNEAQ. Trimming pared 1 base from V and 7 bases from J, leaving 11 bases between. In nucleotides, the CDR3 is TGTGCCAGCAGCTTAGACCCGGACCTGGAGCAGTACTTC. It codes for CASSLDPDLEQYF.

This clonotype was detected a few times. The chain links TRBV5-4 to TRBJ2-3, with 13 bases matching TRBD2. Trimming cost V 9 bases and J 1 base; bases outside gene matches: 8. Germline CDR1 reads SGHNT; CDR2 reads YYREEE (reference sequence). The length of the CDR3 is 16 residues. CDR3 nucleotides: TGTGCCATTCCTGGGACTAGCGGGGAACGCACAGATACGCAGTATTTT. It codes for CAIPGTSGERTDTQYF.

This clonotype was seen many times. This rearrangement joins TRBV28 to TRBJ2-6, with 7 bases that match TRBD2. Germline CDR1 is MDHEN and CDR2 is SYDVKM. V was pared by 8 bases and J by 3 bases, with 7 bases of the junction left unmatched. The length of the CDR3 is 15 residues. Here the CDR3 DNA reads TGTGCCAGCCGGCCCAGCGGGGTTGGGGCCAACGTCCTGACTTTC. Translating it yields CASRPSGVGANVLTF.

The sample holds a few counts of this clonotype. The rearrangement links TRBV7-2 to TRBJ2-2, with D tentatively TRBD2 (7 bases). The CDR3 covers 17 residues. V was pared by 5 bases and J by 2 bases, with 18 bases between. Looked up from germline, CDR1 is SGHTA and CDR2 is FQGNSA. The CDR3 is CASSPRGLADNTGELFF. CDR3 DNA sequence: TGTGCCAGCAGCCCCAGGGGCCTAGCGGATAACACCGGGGAGCTGTTTTTT.

The chain couples TRBV20-1 to TRBJ2-7; 10 bases are shared with TRBD2. The CDR3 consists of 14 residues. Germline lookup yields CDR1 DFQATT and CDR2 SNEGSKA (reference sequence). The V segment lost 1 base and the J segment 7 bases; nucleotides outside the gene matches: 7. The CDR3 nucleotides are TGCAGTGCTAGAGGAGGACTAGCGGACGTAGAGCAGTACTTC. Amino acid sequence: CSARGGLADVEQYF.